This T cell receptor beta chain comes out of a study of T cells in Graves' hyperthyroidism and ophthalmopathy. From germline, CDR1 is MNHNS and CDR2 SASEGT. This CDR3 contains 16 residues. Trimming left V 2 bases short and J 4 bases short, with 16 bases between. The TCR beta CDR3 regions underwent amplification using RNA transcripts as the source. HTBI primers were employed in a first-round RT-PCR of the TCR CDR3. TCRdb re-called the multiplex PCR reads through MiXCR, storing one row per CDR3 protein. The table has some 350,000 distinct CDR3 sequences, 13% to 15% seen once; the top ten hold roughly 19%. The sample holds many counts of this clonotype.

This receptor was taken from a woman in her sixties with Graves' ophthalmopathy. The sample taken for sequencing was blood. The V and J genes are TRBV6-1 and TRBJ2-3; tentative D call: TRBD1 (6 bases). The CDR3 region is CASSEPLSGVPDTQYF. The CDR3 coding sequence is TGTGCCAGCAGTGAACCTCTGTCAGGGGTGCCAGATACGCAGTATTTT.